This TCR beta chain was identified during a study of cytomegalovirus exposure and HLA in healthy donors. PCR used 60 Vbeta primers and 13 Jbeta primers. Repertoires were generated with immunoSEQ multiplex PCR, while TCRdb's copy carries only in-frame clones and drops some. The profile shows roughly 180,000 clones, 75% to 85% of them singletons. CDR1 SGHNT and CDR2 YYREEE come from the germline V gene (reference sequence). This CDR3 region has 14 residues. V dropped 0 bases and J dropped 3 bases, with 7 bases sitting between them. The receptor comes from a woman aged 55-69 years in good health and CMV-seropositive. Sequenced material: PBMCs. This rearrangement joins TRBV5-4 to TRBJ1-3; D gene unclear. For the CDR3, the DNA is TGTGCCAGCAGCTTGGGACTTCATGGAAACACCATATATTTT. This codes for CASSLGLHGNTIYF.